This T cell receptor (beta chain) came from a study of T cells in Graves' hyperthyroidism and ophthalmopathy. The study's findings and limits: Most thyroid clonotypes that were expanded above 0.001 also turned up in blood.

For this clonotype: Its antigen is currently unknown.

Clinical symptoms, serum thyroxine, TRAb, thyroid ultrasound and orbital computed tomography informed diagnoses. RNA transcripts served as the template for amplifying TCR beta CDR3 regions. TCR CDR3 regions were first amplified by RT-PCR with HTBI primers. TCRdb recomputed calls from the multiplex PCR reads with MiXCR, one row per CDR3 protein. The repertoire holds about 400,000 distinct CDR3 sequences, with under 15% as singletons. CDR3 length: 14 amino acids. V was trimmed by 6 bases and J by 1 base, leaving 14 bases between them. Looked up from germline, CDR1 is DFQATT and CDR2 is SNEGSKA (reference sequence).

The TCR comes from a woman aged 30 to 39 with Graves' hyperthyroidism. Sequencing was done on a sample of blood. The chain uses TRBV20-1 and TRBJ2-3; tentative D call: TRBD2 (6 bases). As DNA, the CDR3 is TGCAGTGCCGAGAGCGGGCGCGGCACAGATACGCAGTATTTT. It translates to CSAESGRGTDTQYF.